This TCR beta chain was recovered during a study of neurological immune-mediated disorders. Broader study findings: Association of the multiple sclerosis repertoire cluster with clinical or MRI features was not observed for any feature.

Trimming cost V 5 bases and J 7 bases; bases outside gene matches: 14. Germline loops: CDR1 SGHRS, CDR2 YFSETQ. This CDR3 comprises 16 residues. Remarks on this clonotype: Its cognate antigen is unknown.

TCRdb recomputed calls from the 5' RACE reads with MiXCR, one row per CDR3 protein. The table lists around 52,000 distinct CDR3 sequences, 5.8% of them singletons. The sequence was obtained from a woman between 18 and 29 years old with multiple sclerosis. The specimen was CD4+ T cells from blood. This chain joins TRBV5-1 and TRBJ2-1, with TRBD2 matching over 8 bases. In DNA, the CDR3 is TGCGCCAGCAGTTGGCCCCCAGCGGGAGACGGGAATGAGCAGTTCTTC. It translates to CASSWPPAGDGNEQFF.